This paragraph covers one T cell receptor (beta chain) sequence. This may come from a read error, since a much larger clone is one base off. TCRbeta libraries were built with three rounds of nested PCR, modified from ARM-PCR. TCRdb itself ran the multiplex PCR reads through MiXCR, one entry per CDR3 protein. The data hold under 150,000 distinct CDR3 sequences, with 66% observed a single time. The sample originates from a study of tumor and adjacent non-tumor tissue in lung cancer. The template was RNA from unsorted bulk tissue. Germline V gives CDR1 SGHDN, CDR2 FVKESK. The CDR3 runs to 13 residues. V was cut by 4 bases and J by 11 bases, with 17 bases left in between.

The sequenced sample consisted of lung tumor tissue. The TCR sequence derives from a man aged 30 to 39 with non-small cell lung cancer. The chain employs TRBV14 and TRBJ1-1; D call uncertain. The CDR3 DNA reads TGTGCCAGCAGCCGAGAAACCCTTCGGCGGGCTTTCTTT. This sequence encodes CASSRETLRRAFF.